This TCR beta chain was sequenced in a study of CD8+ T cells in alopecia areata. Study overall: Grafting placed skin from approximately 6-12-month-old C3H/HeJ donors with spontaneous alopecia onto roughly 7-10-week-old female C3H/HeJ mice.

A panel of CD4, CD8alpha, NKG2D, NKG2ACE and other markers served to sort pooled cutaneous lymph node cells. After isolation, RNA underwent reverse transcription to generate cDNA as the sequencing template. Measured with immunoSEQ multiplex PCR; TCRdb has only the in-frame clones, and not every one. The sample lists over 250,000 clones, none appearing once, the ten largest making up more than 1%. A word on this clone: Genes here carry mouse names. Other DNA sequences within the sample encode an identical CDR3.

The specimen sequenced was CD4+ T cells sorted from a lymph node. This sequence originates from a C3H/HeJ mouse with alopecia areata. Strain haplotype at MHC: H2-k.

Partial CDR3 DNA: TGCACCTGCAGTGCAGGGACAGGGGGCGACACA. It translates to CTCSAGTGGDT. The entire CDR3 is CTCSAGTGGDTEVFF. This chain connects TRBV1 to TRBJ1-1; 11 bases align to TRBD1. The CDR3 end falls 4 residues outside the read, so it is completed with the germline J gene. After removal of 1 base from V and 3 bases from J, the junction contained 1 base not matched to a gene. The CDR3 contains 15 residues. The germline gives CDR1 NSQYPW, CDR2 LRSPGD (reference sequence).